The 26 T cell receptor beta chains presented below share a single source sample, sequenced in a study of blood T cell repertoires in COVID-19. TCRdb's copy holds only in-frame clones and misses some; the assay was immunoSEQ multiplex PCR. Counted here are about 270,000 clones, over 70% occurring once; the ten biggest clones make up around 7.8%. Input material: peripheral blood. These receptors were taken from a human donor in a cohort sampled during active COVID-19.

This clone was seen a single time. This chain joins TRBV6-5 and TRBJ2-1; D possibly corresponds to TRBD2 (5 bases). CDR1 is MNHEY, CDR2 SVGAGI, per germline. V dropped 6 bases and J dropped 6 bases, with 9 bases sitting between them. This CDR3 has 12 amino acids. The CDR3 nucleotides are TGTGCCAGCAGAAGGACTGGCAATGAGCAGTTCTTC. Its translation: CASRRTGNEQFF.

V and J are TRBV28 and TRBJ2-7; 11 nucleotides agree with TRBD2. The germline V gene has CDR1 MDHEN and CDR2 SYDVKM. V lost 5 bases and J lost 3; bases outside the gene matches: 6. This CDR3 has 15 amino acids. Written as DNA, the CDR3 is TGTGCCAGCAGTAGGGGACTAGCGGATTACTACGAGCAGTACTTC. Protein sequence: CASSRGLADYYEQYF.

The gene calls are TRBV5-1 and TRBJ2-3; TRBD1 matches 9 bases. The V segment lost 3 bases and the J segment 5 bases; nucleotides outside the gene matches: 7. The CDR3 is 15 residues long. The V gene's germline CDR1 is SGHRS and CDR2 YFSETQ. The CDR3 region has the DNA TGCGCCAGCAGCTCACAGGACAGGGGTGGAGATACGCAGTATTTT. Encoded protein: CASSSQDRGGDTQYF.

The J gene is TRBJ1-2, the V gene TRBV5-1, with TRBD1 identical over 9 bases. The V gene's germline CDR1 is SGHRS and CDR2 YFSETQ. CDR3 length: 15 residues. Trimming at V came to 0 bases and at J to 7 bases, leaving 7 bases not matched to a gene. CDR3 region: CASSLEGQGPAGYTF. Here the CDR3 DNA reads TGCGCCAGCAGCTTGGAAGGACAGGGGCCGGCTGGCTACACCTTC.

The genes are TRBV27 and TRBJ2-5; 8 bases are a match to TRBD1. This CDR3 contains 14 residues. Losses at the gene ends were 8 bases for V and 5 bases for J; bases not matched to a gene: 10. Germline V CDR1 and CDR2: MNHEY, SMNVEV (reference sequence). CDR3 loop: CASGKTGDGETQYF. Here the CDR3 DNA reads TGTGCCAGCGGAAAGACAGGGGATGGTGAGACCCAGTACTTC.

V usage is TRBV19 and J usage is TRBJ1-1, with 8 nucleotides matching TRBD1. Germline lookup yields CDR1 LNHDA and CDR2 SQIVND (reference sequence). The CDR3 is 13 residues long. V gave up 7 bases and J gave up 10 bases; unmatched junction bases: 11. Here the CDR3 DNA reads TGTGCCAGTATGAGGCAGGGGGCAGGAATAGCTTTCTTT. This codes for CASMRQGAGIAFF.

V usage is TRBV6-5 and J usage is TRBJ2-7; maybe TRBD1 (5 bases). The V gene lost 10 bases and the J gene lost 6 bases, with 19 bases spanning the gap. Germline assignment: CDR1 MNHEY and CDR2 SVGAGI. The CDR3 sequence is 13 residues long. The DNA of the CDR3 is TGTGCCACCAGGCGGCAGGGCCTGGGCGAGCAGTACTTC. Its translation: CATRRQGLGEQYF.

The chain joins TRBV11-3 to TRBJ2-3; D might be TRBD1 (6 bases). CDR3 size: 18 residues. The V and J ends lost 1 base and 2 bases respectively, with 19 bases between them. Germline V gene lookup returns CDR1 SGHNT and CDR2 YENEEA. DNA for the CDR3: TGTGCCAGCAGCTTAGGTCGTTTCGGACAGAACTCCACAGATACGCAGTATTTT. Translation: CASSLGRFGQNSTDTQYF.

The chain has TRBV5-1 and TRBJ1-1, with 9 bases fitting TRBD1. J lost 7 bases, V lost 3 bases, and 10 bases had no gene match. CDR1 is SGHRS, CDR2 YFSETQ, per germline. The length of the CDR3 is 15 residues. The CDR3 sequence: CASSWDRASSGEAFF. CDR3 in DNA: TGCGCCAGCAGCTGGGACAGGGCATCATCCGGTGAAGCTTTCTTT.

This chain uses TRBV28 with TRBJ2-4; D is perhaps TRBD2 (5 bases). This CDR3 is built from 17 residues. V dropped 3 bases and J dropped 0 bases, with 15 bases sitting between them. Germline V CDR1 and CDR2: MDHEN, SYDVKM. In DNA form, the CDR3 reads TGTGCCAGCAGTTTGCAGGCGGGCAGAGCAGCCAAAAACATTCAGTACTTC. Its protein product is CASSLQAGRAAKNIQYF.

This chain joins TRBV4-3 and TRBJ2-7; D perhaps matches TRBD1 (6 bases). Trimming took off 5 bases at V and 2 bases at J, with 19 bases between the two ends. Germline V gene lookup returns CDR1 LGHNA and CDR2 YSLEER. CDR3 size: 16 residues. The CDR3 DNA reads as TGCGCCAGCAGCGAAACAGCTGGACAGAGAACCTACGAGCAGTACTTC. It yields the protein CASSETAGQRTYEQYF.

This rearrangement joins TRBV18 to TRBJ2-3; 8 bases line up with TRBD2. Trimming cost V 0 bases and J 1 base; bases outside gene matches: 0. CDR3 length: 15 amino acids. The germline V gene encodes CDR1 KGHSH and CDR2 LQKENI. The CDR3 region is CASSPPSGGTDTQYF. Here the CDR3 DNA reads TGTGCCAGCTCACCACCTAGCGGGGGCACAGATACGCAGTATTTT. The full variable domain, completed using reference TRBV18 and TRBJ2-3, is NAGVMQNPRHLVRRRGQEARLRCSPMKGHSHVYWYRQLPEEGLKFMVYLQKENIIDESGMPKERFSAEFPKEGPSILRIQQVVRGDSAAYFCASSPPSGGTDTQYFGPGTRLTVL.

This rearrangement joins TRBV11-2 to TRBJ1-3, with unresolved D. The CDR3 is made up of 14 amino acids. In germline, CDR1 is SGHAT, CDR2 FQNNGV. V was pared by 4 bases and J by 0 bases, with 7 bases between. CDR3 region: CASSYINSGNTIYF. Here the CDR3 DNA reads TGTGCCAGCAGCTATATTAACTCTGGAAACACCATATATTTT.

CDR3 nucleotides: TGTGCCAGCAGGCCACAAGGGGGTAGGAGTGGCTACACCTTC. It specifies CASRPQGGRSGYTF. The chain carries TRBV28 and TRBJ1-2; D possibly corresponds to TRBD1 (6 bases). Germline CDR1 MDHEN, CDR2 SYDVKM. Trimming shortened V by 6 bases and J by 7 bases, and 18 bases separated the two germline ends. This CDR3 region has 14 residues.

In its sample, this clone ranks as hyperexpanded. The rearrangement links TRBV27 to TRBJ2-7; D is perhaps TRBD2 (6 bases). Germline V lookup: CDR1 MNHEY, CDR2 SMNVEV (reference sequence). The CDR3 length is 13 residues. Trimming stripped 3 bases from V and 2 bases from J, with 8 bases between. DNA of the CDR3: TGTGCCAGCAGTTTTAGCGGAGCCTACGAGCAGTACTTC. Protein sequence: CASSFSGAYEQYF.

The genes are TRBV5-4 and TRBJ1-2; D possibly corresponds to TRBD1 (5 bases). V dropped 2 bases and J dropped 1 base, with 15 bases sitting between them. The CDR3 covers 16 residues. Germline assignment: CDR1 SGHNT and CDR2 YYREEE (reference sequence). The CDR3 DNA reads TGTGCCAGCAGCTTAGCCGATTACAGGAGTAACTATGGCTACACCTTC. It translates to CASSLADYRSNYGYTF. The variable domain in full, with the rest retrieved from reference TRBV5-4 and TRBJ1-2, is ETGVTQSPTHLIKTRGQQVTLRCSSQSGHNTVSWYQQALGQGPQFIFQYYREEENGRGNFPPRFSGLQFPNYSSELNVNALELDDSALYLCASSLADYRSNYGYTFGSGTRLTVV.

This clone was picked up one time. The chain has TRBV6-5 and TRBJ1-3; D gene ambiguous. The germline V gene encodes CDR1 MNHEY and CDR2 SVGAGI. The V gene lost 6 bases and the J gene lost 0 bases, with 9 bases spanning the gap. The CDR3 extends over 14 amino acids. CDR3: CASRPIDSGNTIYF. CDR3 sequence (DNA): TGTGCCAGCAGACCTATAGACTCTGGAAACACCATATATTTT.

The table lists this clone with a count of one. The chain has TRBV2 and TRBJ2-3, with 12 bases matching TRBD2. The V and J ends lost 7 bases and 6 bases, in that order; junction bases with no gene match: 5. Germline V gene data show CDR1 as SNHLY and CDR2 as FYNNEI. This CDR3 has 14 residues. DNA for the CDR3: TGTGCCAGCATCGGACTAGCGGGATCCGATACGCAGTATTTT. Translating it yields CASIGLAGSDTQYF.

The chain is built from TRBV25-1 and TRBJ1-1; 12 bases are shared with TRBD1. There are 15 residues in the CDR3. The germline V gene encodes CDR1 MGHDK and CDR2 SYGVNS. V lost 6 bases, J lost 4 bases, and 6 bases stayed unmatched. CDR3 coding DNA: TGTGCCAGCAGGGGGACAGGGGGCGTCGGCACTGAAGCTTTCTTT. It specifies CASRGTGGVGTEAFF.

This chain uses TRBV29-1 with TRBJ2-2; TRBD2 aligns across 9 bases. Germline values: CDR1 SQVTM, CDR2 ANQGSEA. The CDR3 consists of 17 residues. J lost 4 bases, V lost 0 bases, and 9 bases had no gene match. The CDR3 loop is CSVEDSLAGMGTGELFF. As DNA, the CDR3 is TGCAGCGTTGAAGATTCCCTAGCGGGGATGGGCACCGGGGAGCTGTTTTTT.

This clone showed up just a few times. The chain has TRBV23-1 and TRBJ1-2, with 8 bases matching TRBD1. TRBV23-1 falls under the ORF class, with uncertain function. This CDR3 spans 16 amino acids. V gave up 4 bases and J gave up 2 bases; unmatched junction bases: 9. In DNA, the CDR3 is TGCGCCAGCAGTCGCCTTAAGGGACAGGTGAACTATGGCTACACCTTC. This sequence encodes CASSRLKGQVNYGYTF.

V is TRBV27 and J is TRBJ2-1; 8 positions match TRBD2. Germline values: CDR1 MNHEY, CDR2 SMNVEV (reference sequence). CDR3 length: 16 amino acids. The ends lost 5 bases at V and 10 bases at J; junction bases unmatched: 16. Here the CDR3 reads CASSQTGTSPIGEQFF. In DNA form, the CDR3 reads TGTGCCAGCAGTCAAACCGGGACTAGTCCCATAGGGGAGCAGTTCTTC.

The rearrangement joins TRBV19 to TRBJ1-2; possible D gene TRBD1, 5 bases. CDR3 size: 12 residues. The germline CDR1 and CDR2 sequences are LNHDA and SQIVND (reference sequence). Trimming took off 11 bases at V and 4 bases at J, with 14 bases between the two ends. Here the CDR3 DNA reads TGTGCCTCAGGGCCAATCTTCTATGGCTACACCTTC. It encodes CASGPIFYGYTF.

This clone was observed a single time. The chain employs TRBV10-3 and TRBJ1-2; the D gene is possibly TRBD1 (5 bases). Germline V gene sequence: CDR1 ENHRY, CDR2 SYGVKD. The CDR3 is 11 residues long. V was cut by 6 bases and J by 7 bases, with 9 bases left in between. CDR3 nucleotides: TGTGCCATCAGAGGAGGGACTGGCTACACCTTC. This encodes CAIRGGTGYTF.

The chain employs TRBV3-1 (or the pseudogene TRBV3-2) and TRBJ2-5; 11 bases are shared with TRBD2. The CDR3 is 18 amino acids. Germline assignment: CDR1 LGHDT and CDR2 YNNKEL (reference sequence). Trimming at V came to 0 bases and at J to 3 bases, leaving 9 bases not matched to a gene. CDR3: CASSQDPETSGVKETQYF. The CDR3 bases are TGTGCCAGCAGCCAAGATCCGGAGACTAGCGGGGTGAAAGAGACCCAGTACTTC.

Here the CDR3 reads CASSPGQANTEAFF. In DNA form, the CDR3 reads TGCGCCAGCAGCCCGGGACAGGCGAACACTGAAGCTTTCTTT. The genes are TRBV10-1 and TRBJ1-1; TRBD1 aligns across 8 bases. V lost 6 bases, J lost 1 base, and 4 bases stayed unmatched. The CDR3 runs 14 residues. Germline assignment: CDR1 WNHNN and CDR2 SYGVQD (reference sequence).